These 4 T cell receptor beta chains share one sample of origin, sequenced in a study of lymphopenia after photon versus proton radiotherapy. Sequencing used immunoSEQ multiplex PCR; TCRdb keeps in-frame clones, though not all of them. The sample records more than 20,000 clones, more than 80% being singletons. Source: peripheral blood, taken from a patient treated with photon-based radiotherapy. The receptors stem from a man aged 30 to 39 with gastric cancer.

The V call is TRBV5-1, the J call TRBJ1-6, with unresolved D. There are 13 residues in the CDR3. Germline CDR1 and CDR2: SGHRS and YFSETQ. Trimming took off 4 bases at V and 7 bases at J, with 9 bases between the two ends. The CDR3 loop is CASSPDTNSPLHF. CDR3 nucleotides: TGCGCCAGCAGCCCCGACACAAATTCACCCCTCCACTTT.

The rearrangement joins TRBV5-3 to TRBJ2-7; D ambiguous. TRBV5-3 is an ORF for which the function is uncertain. Trimming shortened V by 4 bases and J by 4 bases, and 6 bases separated the two germline ends. This CDR3 is built from 11 residues. CDR3 amino acids: CARSLGYEQYF. The CDR3 nucleotides read TGTGCCAGAAGCCTAGGGTACGAGCAGTACTTC.

This clone was seen a few times. J is TRBJ1-1 and V is TRBV11-2; D uncertain. Trimming stripped 7 bases from V and 2 bases from J, with 11 bases between. The germline CDR1 and CDR2 sequences are SGHAT and FQNNGV. The CDR3 consists of 13 residues. The DNA of the CDR3 is TGTGCCAGCACCAGTACAGCTAACACTGAAGCTTTCTTT. It translates to CASTSTANTEAFF. The whole variable domain, filled in from reference TRBV11-2 and TRBJ1-1, reads EAGVAQSPRYKIIEKRQSVAFWCNPISGHATLYWYQQILGQGPKLLIQFQNNGVVDDSQLPKDRFSAERLKGVDSTLKIQPAKLEDSAVYLCASTSTANTEAFFGQGTRLTVV.

The chain uses TRBV5-1 and TRBJ2-7, with TRBD1 as a possible D gene (6 bases). The CDR3 is 13 amino acids. Germline-derived CDR1 and CDR2 are SGHRS and YFSETQ. Trimming removed 7 bases at V and 1 base at J, with 12 bases between. DNA of the CDR3: TGCGCCAGCGGCTCGACAGGATCCTACGAGCAGTACTTC. It codes for CASGSTGSYEQYF.